This passage covers 23 T cell receptor beta chains from one sample sequenced in a study of cytomegalovirus exposure and HLA in healthy donors. This PCR relied on a set of 60 Vbeta primers and 13 Jbeta primers. Profiled with immunoSEQ multiplex PCR; TCRdb holds only in-frame clones, not every one. Of more than 90,000 clones listed, about 75% are singletons. The sequencing input was PBMCs. The receptors stem from a middle-aged man in good health and CMV-seropositive.

The chain is built from TRBV7-8 and TRBJ2-1; D uncertain. CDR1 and CDR2 (germline): SGHVS, FQNEAQ. The CDR3 is 15 amino acids. Trimming removed 4 bases at V and 0 bases at J, with 10 bases between. The CDR3 sequence: CASSSVPSSYNEQFF. The CDR3 bases are TGTGCCAGCAGCTCAGTTCCCAGCTCCTACAATGAGCAGTTCTTC.

This chain links TRBV18 with TRBJ2-1; TRBD2 matches 10 bases. The CDR3 is 17 amino acids. Germline trimming cut 0 bases from V and 4 bases from J; bases unmatched to any gene: 6. Germline V gives CDR1 KGHSH, CDR2 LQKENI. The DNA of the CDR3 is TGTGCCAGCTCACCACCGGCAAGCGGGAGGGGGTACAATGAGCAGTTCTTC. Amino acid sequence: CASSPPASGRGYNEQFF.

Turning to this clone: Distinct nucleotide sequences in the sample also encode this CDR3. CDR3 loop: CASSPGTGGYNEQFF. For the CDR3, the DNA is TGTGCCAGCAGTCCCGGGACAGGGGGATACAATGAGCAGTTCTTC. The chain recombines TRBV27 with TRBJ2-1, with 11 positions matching TRBD1. Germline loops: CDR1 MNHEY, CDR2 SMNVEV (reference sequence). This CDR3 spans 15 amino acids. V lost 5 bases to trimming and J lost 4 bases; unmatched junction nucleotides: 4.

The rearrangement joins TRBV20-1 to TRBJ2-1; D is perhaps TRBD2 (5 bases). This CDR3 contains 11 residues. Deletions cut 1 base from V and 12 bases from J, with 10 bases between. Per the germline V gene, CDR1 is DFQATT and CDR2 is SNEGSKA (reference sequence). The DNA for the CDR3 is TGCAGTGCTAGAGGACGGAGCGGGCAGTTCTTC. Translating it yields CSARGRSGQFF.

The V call is TRBV5-4, the J call TRBJ1-2, with 8 bases matching TRBD1. V lost 4 bases to trimming and J lost 7 bases; unmatched junction nucleotides: 0. The CDR3 is 11 residues long. Germline-derived CDR1 and CDR2 are SGHNT and YYREEE (reference sequence). Written as DNA, the CDR3 is TGTGCCAGCAGCACAGGGGGTGGCTACACCTTC. It encodes CASSTGGGYTF.

This clone appeared once. The chain combines TRBV27 with TRBJ1-2; maybe TRBD1 (5 bases). CDR3 length equals 14 residues. CDR1 and CDR2 (germline): MNHEY, SMNVEV (reference sequence). V gave up 6 bases and J gave up 0 bases, with 11 bases separating them. In nucleotides, the CDR3 is TGTGCCAGCAGGCGGGACGCCGCTAACTATGGCTACACCTTC. It is translated as CASRRDAANYGYTF.

A single count supports this clone. This chain connects TRBV19 to TRBJ1-1; TRBD1 might be the D (5 bases). CDR1 LNHDA and CDR2 SQIVND come from the germline V gene (reference sequence). This CDR3 has 13 amino acids. Trimming pared 9 bases from V and 4 bases from J, leaving 15 bases between. CDR3 protein: CASLAGSTTEAFF. CDR3 in DNA: TGTGCCAGCTTGGCAGGGTCGACCACTGAAGCTTTCTTT.

The genes are TRBV28 and TRBJ2-5; 10 bases are shared with TRBD2. The J call is uncertain, as TRBJ2-7 better fits the DNA end. The germline V gene has CDR1 MDHEN and CDR2 SYDVKM. The CDR3 length is 14 residues. DNA of the CDR3: TGTGCCAGCAGTCTAAGCGGGAGGGCCTACGAGCAGTACTTC. Translating it yields CASSLSGRAYEQYF.

CDR3 residues: CASSYSTGGDGYTF. The CDR3 nucleotides are TGTGCCAGCAGTTACTCGACGGGGGGCGATGGCTACACCTTC. The chain is built from TRBV6-5 and TRBJ1-2; possibly TRBD1 for D (6 bases). The CDR3 sequence is 14 residues long. From germline, CDR1 is MNHEY and CDR2 SVGAGI. Trimming shortened V by 0 bases and J by 6 bases, and 11 bases separated the two germline ends.

The J gene is TRBJ1-1, the V gene TRBV5-1, with a tentative D call TRBD1 (5 bases). V was shortened by 5 bases and J by 3 bases, with 20 bases between the two germline ends. The CDR3 loop spans 16 amino acids. CDR1 SGHRS and CDR2 YFSETQ come from the germline V gene. The CDR3 loop is CASSKQGGSIDTEAFF. The CDR3 nucleotides read TGCGCCAGCAGTAAGCAGGGTGGCAGTATAGACACTGAAGCTTTCTTT. Filled out from reference TRBV5-1 and TRBJ1-1, the complete variable domain reads KAGVTQTPRYLIKTRGQQVTLSCSPISGHRSVSWYQQTPGQGLQFLFEYFSETQRNKGNFPGRFSGRQFSNSRSEMNVSTLELGDSALYLCASSKQGGSIDTEAFFGQGTRLTVV.

This chain's CDR3 is CASSYRGTGELFF. CDR3 sequence (DNA): TGTGCCAGCAGTTACAGGGGCACCGGGGAGCTGTTTTTT. V is TRBV11-1 and J is TRBJ2-2, with 7 bases identical to TRBD1. This CDR3 has 13 residues. Unmatched junction bases numbered 2, after V lost 6 bases and J lost 4 bases. CDR1 and CDR2 (germline): SGHAT, FQDESV (reference sequence).

The chain is built from TRBV2 and TRBJ1-2; TRBD1 is a possible D gene (5 bases). Trimming cost V 6 bases and J 4 bases, with 12 bases left between them. The V gene's germline CDR1 is SNHLY and CDR2 FYNNEI. CDR3 length: 13 residues. The CDR3 protein is CASRVQETYGYTF. CDR3 DNA sequence: TGTGCCAGCAGAGTACAGGAGACCTATGGCTACACCTTC. Drawing the rest from reference TRBV2 and TRBJ1-2, the complete variable domain is EPEVTQTPSHQVTQMGQEVILRCVPISNHLYFYWYRQILGQKVEFLVSFYNNEISEKSEIFDDQFSVERPDGSNFTLKIRSTKLEDSAMYFCASRVQETYGYTFGSGTRLTVV.

This sequence joins TRBV6-1 and TRBJ1-5; D possibly corresponds to TRBD1 (5 bases). CDR1 is MNHNS and CDR2 is SASEGT in the germline V gene. This CDR3 region has 14 residues. V was pared by 4 bases and J by 4 bases, with 11 bases between. The CDR3 DNA sequence: TGTGCCAGCAGTGGGACACCAACGAATCAGCCCCAGCATTTT. This sequence encodes CASSGTPTNQPQHF.

The chain carries TRBV5-1 and TRBJ1-1; the D is unclear. The germline V and J ends were trimmed by 3 bases and 5 bases, with 5 bases remaining between them. The CDR3 extends over 11 amino acids. The V gene's germline CDR1 is SGHRS and CDR2 YFSETQ. The CDR3 sequence: CASSSETEAFF. CDR3 in DNA: TGCGCCAGCAGCTCGGAGACTGAAGCTTTCTTT. Together with reference TRBV5-1 and TRBJ1-1, the CDR3 gives the full variable domain: KAGVTQTPRYLIKTRGQQVTLSCSPISGHRSVSWYQQTPGQGLQFLFEYFSETQRNKGNFPGRFSGRQFSNSRSEMNVSTLELGDSALYLCASSSETEAFFGQGTRLTVV.

V is TRBV5-5 and J is TRBJ1-4, with 7 bases that match TRBD1. The CDR3 spans 16 residues. Germline CDR1 is SGHKS and CDR2 is YYEKEE (reference sequence). The junction had 9 bases not matched to a gene; V was cut back by 0 bases and J by 7 bases. CDR3 in DNA: TGTGCCAGCAGCTTGGATGTGGCAGGGGGGATTGAAAAACTGTTTTTT. Amino acid sequence: CASSLDVAGGIEKLFF.

J is TRBJ1-2 and V is TRBV6-1; D may be TRBD1 (5 bases). The ends were cut back, 5 bases at V and 2 bases at J, with 12 bases in the middle. Germline values: CDR1 MNHNS, CDR2 SASEGT. CDR3 size: 14 residues. CDR3: CASSQGLINYGYTF. Written as DNA, the CDR3 is TGTGCCAGCAGTCAGGGACTCATAAACTATGGCTACACCTTC.

A note on this clone: This sample also contains other DNA sequences that code for the same CDR3. This chain links TRBV6-5 with TRBJ1-2, with 9 bases aligning to TRBD1. The junction had 8 bases not matched to a gene; V was cut back by 6 bases and J by 0 bases. Germline V gives CDR1 MNHEY, CDR2 SVGAGI. The CDR3 is made up of 16 amino acids. This chain's CDR3 is CASSYGQGNTNYGYTF. DNA of the CDR3: TGTGCCAGCAGCTACGGACAGGGGAATACTAACTATGGCTACACCTTC.

V is TRBV5-1 and J is TRBJ2-3; 8 bases map to TRBD1. The CDR3 runs to 17 residues. V gave up 5 bases and J gave up 1 base; unmatched junction bases: 12. The germline V gene has CDR1 SGHRS and CDR2 YFSETQ. The CDR3 sequence is CASSFYPGGEGTDTQYF. The CDR3 nucleotides read TGCGCCAGCAGTTTTTATCCAGGGGGCGAGGGCACAGATACGCAGTATTTT.

This clone was seen more than once but under ten times. The chain links TRBV28 to TRBJ2-5, with D unresolved. The CDR3 loop spans 12 amino acids. V lost 5 bases and J 5 bases, leaving 9 bases between the germline ends. In germline, CDR1 is MDHEN, CDR2 SYDVKM. Written as DNA, the CDR3 is TGTGCCAGCAGTATAGTGCGGGAGACCCAGTACTTC. Protein product: CASSIVRETQYF.

V is TRBV5-1 and J is TRBJ1-5, with 11 bases aligning to TRBD1. V shed 4 bases, J shed 5 bases, and the junction held 2 bases outside the gene matches. Looked up from germline, CDR1 is SGHRS and CDR2 is YFSETQ. This CDR3 comprises 14 residues. Written as DNA, the CDR3 is TGCGCCAGCAGCCTGGGACAGGGGGATCAGCCCCAGCATTTT. Protein product: CASSLGQGDQPQHF.

The chain uses TRBV6-6 and TRBJ1-2, with 7 nucleotides matching TRBD1. The length of the CDR3 is 13 residues. Germline V lookup: CDR1 MNHNY, CDR2 SVGAGI (reference sequence). J was trimmed by 3 bases and V by 9 bases; bases with no gene match: 7. DNA for the CDR3: TGTGCCAGTGGTAACAGGGGACACTATGGCTACACCTTC. Its protein product is CASGNRGHYGYTF.

V and J are TRBV6-5 and TRBJ2-5; 15 positions match TRBD2. The end of the DNA aligns better with TRBJ2-7, so the J call may be wrong. The CDR3 sequence is 15 residues long. CDR1 MNHEY and CDR2 SVGAGI come from the germline V gene. CDR3 sequence reads: CASSRTSGRAGEQYF. The CDR3 DNA is TGTGCCAGCAGCCGGACTAGCGGGAGGGCCGGCGAGCAGTACTTC.

V usage is TRBV6-5 and J usage is TRBJ2-7; 7 bases match TRBD1. Germline lookup yields CDR1 MNHEY and CDR2 SVGAGI. This CDR3 region has 15 residues. V was clipped by 2 bases and J by 2 bases; unmatched bases: 6. The CDR3 reads CASSYGDRTTYEQYF. In nucleotides, the CDR3 is TGTGCCAGCAGTTACGGGGACAGAACTACCTACGAGCAGTACTTC.